This T cell receptor beta chain was captured by sequencing in a study of OX40 agonist ivuxolimab in advanced cancers. For the study at large: Antecedent anti-PD-1, anti-PD-L1 or anti-CTLA-4 therapy was permissible, with approximately 44% having received some.

The method was immunoSEQ multiplex PCR; TCRdb's version includes in-frame clones alone and lacks a portion of them. This sample yields under 70,000 clones, of which roughly 85% are seen a single time; 2% to 2.5% belongs to the top ten. Note on this clone: Its cognate antigen is unknown.

Broader study findings: Those patients achieving a partial response at 0.1-3.0 mg/kg showed among the lowest clonal expansion. Both blood CD4+ and CD8+ T cells showed clonal growth by week 6 at 0.1 to 3.0 mg/kg.

Germline CDR1 and CDR2: SNHLY and FYNNEI. V lost 6 bases, J lost 8 bases, and 4 bases stayed unmatched. The CDR3 totals 14 residues. The clonotype comes from an adult with an advanced solid tumor such as melanoma, head and neck, liver or kidney cancer. The sequenced sample was CD4+ or CD8+ T cells sorted from blood, obtained in a trial of the OX40 agonist ivuxolimab. The rearrangement uses TRBV2 and TRBJ2-3; 14 nucleotides agree with TRBD2. CDR3: CASRAGLAGATQYF. The CDR3, as DNA: TGTGCCAGCAGAGCGGGACTAGCGGGAGCTACGCAGTATTTT.